One and the same sample provided the 17 T cell receptor beta chains below, sequenced in a study of shared clonotypes between healthy human individuals. This table comes from immunoSEQ multiplex PCR, and its TCRdb copy is limited to in-frame clones, with some not included. Among around 2.3 million clones, 95% were seen once, and the ten largest hold more than 0.1%. The source material was naive CD4+ T cells sorted from blood. Subset denoted: CD45RA+ positively selected. The receptor set was obtained from a man aged 18 to 35 in good health.

Here the CDR3 DNA reads TGTGCCAGCAGTTACATTGGGAATTCACCCCTCCACTTT. Residues: CASSYIGNSPLHF. The gene calls are TRBV6-5 and TRBJ1-6; D unresolved. V was pared by 2 bases and J by 7 bases, with 6 bases between. CDR3 length: 13 amino acids. The V gene's germline CDR1 is MNHEY and CDR2 SVGAGI.

Concerning this clone: The same CDR3 can be traced to other DNA sequences in this sample. The CDR3 is CASSLSSGNTIYF. The CDR3 DNA reads as TGTGCCAGCAGCTTATCTTCGGGAAACACCATATATTTT. J is TRBJ1-3 and V is TRBV7-2; D is unresolved. This CDR3 region has 13 residues. Trimming took off 2 bases at V and 4 bases at J, with 6 bases between the two ends. Looked up from germline, CDR1 is SGHTA and CDR2 is FQGNSA.

This chain connects TRBV28 to TRBJ2-7; possible D gene TRBD1, 6 bases. The germline V and J ends were trimmed by 7 bases and 7 bases, with 14 bases remaining between them. CDR3 length: 12 amino acids. Germline CDR1 reads MDHEN; CDR2 reads SYDVKM. The CDR3 region is CASTGDTGEQYF. For the CDR3, the DNA is TGTGCCAGCACTGGGGACACGGGGGAGCAGTACTTC.

As to this clone: This specimen includes other DNA sequences encoding the same CDR3. This chain uses TRBV30 with TRBJ1-2; weak D call: TRBD1 (5 bases). Germline CDR1 reads GTSNPN; CDR2 reads SVGIG (reference sequence). Trimming stripped 2 bases from V and 7 bases from J, with 8 bases between. CDR3 length: 11 residues. The CDR3 nucleotides are TGTGCCTGGAGTCCCGGGGGTGGCTACACCTTC. Translation gives CAWSPGGGYTF.

The gene calls are TRBV6-5 and TRBJ2-5; TRBD2 might be the D (7 bases). Per germline, CDR1 MNHEY and CDR2 SVGAGI. With 8 bases removed from V and 5 bases from J, the gap between germline ends came to 15 bases. CDR3 length equals 13 residues. The CDR3 reads CASGKQGGETQYF. The CDR3 nucleotides are TGTGCCAGCGGAAAACAGGGAGGGGAGACCCAGTACTTC.

The V and J genes are TRBV9 and TRBJ2-7; 9 bases line up with TRBD2. V lost 0 bases, J lost 0 bases, and 7 bases stayed unmatched. The germline V gene has CDR1 SGDLS and CDR2 YYNGEE. The CDR3 is made up of 17 amino acids. The CDR3 DNA reads as TGTGCCAGCAGCGTAGGAGGTCGCGGGGGGGACTCCTACGAGCAGTACTTC. Translated: CASSVGGRGGDSYEQYF.

This chain links TRBV10-1 with TRBJ1-6; 9 bases are shared with TRBD1. The CDR3 loop spans 15 amino acids. Germline CDR1 is WNHNN and CDR2 is SYGVQD (reference sequence). Trimming at V came to 3 bases and at J to 9 bases, leaving 6 bases not matched to a gene. The CDR3 DNA is TGCGCCAGCAGTGAAGGCGGACAGGGGATTTCACCCCTCCACTTT. Translation gives CASSEGGQGISPLHF.

The chain links TRBV11-3 to TRBJ2-3; 10 positions match TRBD2. In germline, CDR1 is SGHNT, CDR2 YENEEA. This CDR3 is 17 amino acids long. V dropped 5 bases and J dropped 4; count of bases not matched to a gene: 12. The CDR3 is CASSLGSGTSAPDTQYF. DNA for the CDR3: TGTGCCAGCAGCCTAGGGTCCGGGACTAGCGCCCCAGATACGCAGTATTTT.

For this clone: Different DNA sequences within this sample yield the same CDR3. The chain recombines TRBV18 with TRBJ1-3; TRBD1 is a possible D gene (5 bases). CDR1 and CDR2 from the germline V gene are KGHSH and LQKENI. The CDR3 runs 13 residues. The V end was cut by 6 bases, the J end by 1 base, with 7 bases between. CDR3 nucleotide sequence: TGTGCCAGCTCGCAGGGATCTGGAAACACCATATATTTT. Protein product: CASSQGSGNTIYF.

This clone has just one count. The V and J genes are TRBV6-4 and TRBJ2-3, with D perhaps matching TRBD1 or TRBD2 (5 bases each). V was clipped by 4 bases and J by 0 bases, with 11 bases between them. CDR1 is MRHNA, CDR2 SNTAGT, per germline. This CDR3 is 15 amino acids long. CDR3 loop: CASSGRGSSTDTQYF. CDR3 DNA sequence: TGTGCCAGCAGTGGTCGGGGCTCTAGCACAGATACGCAGTATTTT.

The V and J genes are TRBV30 and TRBJ2-3, with D possibly being TRBD2 (5 bases). The CDR3 runs 12 residues. V dropped 4 bases and J dropped 1 base, with 6 bases sitting between them. Germline CDR1 GTSNPN, CDR2 SVGIG (reference sequence). CDR3 nucleotides: TGTGCCTGGAACGGGGGCACAGATACGCAGTATTTT. It codes for CAWNGGTDTQYF.

The chain carries TRBV7-2 and TRBJ2-7; 10 bases fit TRBD2. The germline V gene has CDR1 SGHTA and CDR2 FQGNSA. The CDR3 covers 15 residues. V lost 5 bases to trimming and J lost 7 bases; unmatched junction nucleotides: 11. CDR3: CASSARAGGPVEQYF. Written as DNA, the CDR3 is TGTGCCAGCAGCGCACGAGCGGGAGGGCCGGTTGAGCAGTACTTC. The full variable domain, completed using reference TRBV7-2 and TRBJ2-7, is GAGVSQSPSNKVTEKGKDVELRCDPISGHTALYWYRQSLGQGLEFLIYFQGNSAPDKSGLPSDRFSAERTGGSVSTLTIQRTQQEDSAVYLCASSARAGGPVEQYFGPGTRLTVT.

This clone was observed a single time. The gene calls are TRBV13 and TRBJ2-5; maybe TRBD1 (6 bases). Trimming shortened V by 4 bases and J by 5 bases, and 17 bases separated the two germline ends. Germline CDR1 PRHDT, CDR2 FYEKMQ (reference sequence). CDR3 size: 15 residues. The chain's CDR3 is CASSSGGSWGETQYF. DNA of the CDR3: TGTGCCAGCAGCTCTGGGGGCAGTTGGGGTGAGACCCAGTACTTC.

The genes are TRBV30 and TRBJ2-2; D is undetermined. Germline assignment: CDR1 GTSNPN and CDR2 SVGIG (reference sequence). The CDR3 totals 11 residues. V was shortened by 4 bases and J by 5 bases, with 5 bases between the two germline ends. The CDR3 DNA reads TGTGCCTGGACCCTTACCGGGGAGCTGTTTTTT. Its translation is CAWTLTGELFF.

The rearrangement links TRBV20-1 to TRBJ2-4; 7 bases line up with TRBD1. Trimming took 7 bases from V and 7 from J; bases not matched to a gene: 4. This CDR3 is built from 11 residues. The germline CDR1 and CDR2 sequences are DFQATT and SNEGSKA (reference sequence). The CDR3 spells CSGEGANIQYF. The DNA for the CDR3 is TGCAGTGGTGAGGGGGCGAACATTCAGTACTTC.

The rearrangement links TRBV18 to TRBJ2-3; a weak D match, TRBD1 (5 bases). CDR3 length equals 17 residues. Per the germline V gene, CDR1 is KGHSH and CDR2 is LQKENI. Trimming stripped 3 bases from V and 2 bases from J, with 18 bases between. DNA of the CDR3: TGTGCCAGCTCACCCCTGACAGCGAGAGGATTCACAGATACGCAGTATTTT. Translating gives CASSPLTARGFTDTQYF.

This chain connects TRBV29-1 to TRBJ2-7, with TRBD2 matching 9 bases. Trimming removed 6 bases from V and 8 bases from J; junction bases left unmatched: 11. There are 13 residues in the CDR3. The germline CDR1 and CDR2 sequences are SQVTM and ANQGSEA. The CDR3 DNA reads as TGCAGCGTCGGGGGACTAGCAGGCGTTCAGCAGTACTTC. Encoded protein: CSVGGLAGVQQYF.